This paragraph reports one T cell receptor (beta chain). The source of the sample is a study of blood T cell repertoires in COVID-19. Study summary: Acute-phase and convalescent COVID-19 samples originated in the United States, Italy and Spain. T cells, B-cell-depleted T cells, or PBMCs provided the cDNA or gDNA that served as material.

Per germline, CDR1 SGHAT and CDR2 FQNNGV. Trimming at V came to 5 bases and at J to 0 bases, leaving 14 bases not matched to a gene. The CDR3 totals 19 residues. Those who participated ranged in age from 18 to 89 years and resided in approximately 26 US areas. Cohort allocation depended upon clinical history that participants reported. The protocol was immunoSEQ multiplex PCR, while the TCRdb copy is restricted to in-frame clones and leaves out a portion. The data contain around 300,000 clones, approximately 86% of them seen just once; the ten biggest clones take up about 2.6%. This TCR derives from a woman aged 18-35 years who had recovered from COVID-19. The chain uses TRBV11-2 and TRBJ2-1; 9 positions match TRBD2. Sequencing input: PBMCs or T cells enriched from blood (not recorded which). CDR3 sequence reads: CASSQKAGGVFSSYNEQFF. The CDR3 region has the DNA TGTGCCAGCAGCCAGAAGGCGGGAGGGGTTTTTAGCTCCTACAATGAGCAGTTCTTC.